One and the same sample provided the 32 T cell receptor beta chains below, sequenced in a study of blood T cell repertoires in COVID-19. The assay was immunoSEQ multiplex PCR, and TCRdb's table has in-frame clones only and misses some. The sample has under 550,000 clones; approximately 90% are singletons. What was sequenced was peripheral blood. Source of these receptors: a young man with COVID-19, enrolled during active disease.

This chain uses TRBV5-6 with TRBJ2-1; D call uncertain. Trimming removed 4 bases at V and 6 bases at J, with 11 bases between. CDR3 length equals 13 residues. Germline-derived CDR1 and CDR2 are SGHDT and YYEEEE. The CDR3 nucleotides read TGTGCCAGCAGCCTGCTCGGTCGCAATGAGCAGTTCTTC. Translated, it gives CASSLLGRNEQFF.

The table lists this clone with a few counts. V usage is TRBV12-3 or TRBV12-4 and J usage is TRBJ1-5; 8 nucleotides line up with TRBD1. V shed 6 bases, J shed 2 bases, and the junction held 0 bases outside the gene matches. The CDR3 extends over 13 amino acids. The CDR3: CASRGQGNQPQHF. The CDR3 DNA reads TGTGCCAGCAGGGGACAGGGCAATCAGCCCCAGCATTTT.

J is TRBJ2-5 and V is TRBV5-1; the D gene is possibly TRBD1 (5 bases). V lost 4 bases, J lost 9 bases, and 19 bases lay in between. Per germline, CDR1 SGHRS and CDR2 YFSETQ. CDR3 size: 14 residues. The CDR3 protein is CASSASSTEPAQYF. As DNA, the CDR3 is TGCGCCAGCAGCGCCTCTTCGACAGAGCCAGCCCAGTACTTC.

The chain carries TRBV5-6 and TRBJ2-3; 15 nucleotides match TRBD2. CDR1 is SGHDT, CDR2 YYEEEE, per germline. The trim removed 3 bases at V and 6 bases at J, leaving 5 bases unmatched. CDR3 length: 16 residues. The CDR3 sequence is CASSWGLAGGGDTQYF. CDR3 nucleotides: TGTGCCAGCAGCTGGGGACTAGCGGGGGGCGGTGATACGCAGTATTTT.

This clone has a single count. This chain connects TRBV6-1 to TRBJ2-7; 7 bases line up with TRBD2. The J segment lost 1 base and the V segment lost 0 bases, leaving 3 bases of the junction unmatched. The CDR3 contains 15 residues. Germline CDR1 reads MNHNS; CDR2 reads SASEGT. CDR3 DNA sequence: TGTGCCAGCAGTGAAGCGCCGGGGGGATCCTACGAGCAGTACTTC. Protein: CASSEAPGGSYEQYF.

J is TRBJ1-2 and V is TRBV3-1 (or the pseudogene TRBV3-2), with D perhaps matching TRBD1 (6 bases). Germline V gene data show CDR1 as LGHDT and CDR2 as YNNKEL (reference sequence). This CDR3 has 14 residues. Trimming took 1 base from V and 5 from J, leaving 11 bases between them. In DNA, the CDR3 is TGTGCCAGCAGCCAAGGTTTGGGACAATATGGCTACACCTTC. Its protein product is CASSQGLGQYGYTF.

This clone has just a few counts. V usage is TRBV7-9 and J usage is TRBJ1-4; TRBD1 matches 8 bases. CDR3 length: 14 residues. The J segment lost 4 bases and the V segment lost 6 bases, leaving 4 bases of the junction unmatched. Germline CDR1 and CDR2: SEHNR and FQNEAQ (reference sequence). The CDR3 DNA follows: TGTGCCAGCAGTCGGACAGGGTTTAATGAAAAACTGTTTTTT. Translation: CASSRTGFNEKLFF.

The rearrangement links TRBV14 to TRBJ2-1; no definite D call. V lost 0 bases and J 9 bases, leaving 9 bases between the germline ends. This CDR3 is 13 amino acids long. Germline loops: CDR1 SGHDN, CDR2 FVKESK. The CDR3, as DNA: TGTGCCAGCAGCCAAGACTACGGCGGTGAGCAGTTCTTC. Its protein is CASSQDYGGEQFF.

This clone was picked up one time. The rearrangement joins TRBV19 to TRBJ2-7; D gene unclear. Germline CDR1 LNHDA, CDR2 SQIVND (reference sequence). With 3 bases removed from V and 3 bases from J, the gap between germline ends came to 15 bases. The length of the CDR3 is 15 residues. The chain's CDR3 is CASSILVGEDYEQYF. The CDR3 region has the DNA TGTGCCAGTAGTATTTTGGTCGGAGAGGACTACGAGCAGTACTTC. Full variable domain (missing parts from reference TRBV19 and TRBJ2-7): DGGITQSPKYLFRKEGQNVTLSCEQNLNHDAMYWYRQDPGQGLRLIYYSQIVNDFQKGDIAEGYSVSREKKESFPLTVTSAQKNPTAFYLCASSILVGEDYEQYFGPGTRLTVT.

The V call is TRBV11-2, the J call TRBJ2-5; D is uncertain. The CDR3 length is 13 residues. Trimming removed 2 bases from V and 5 bases from J, with 9 bases in between. Germline assignment: CDR1 SGHAT and CDR2 FQNNGV. The CDR3 is CASSLTIQETQYF. The CDR3 DNA reads TGTGCCAGCAGCTTAACCATTCAGGAGACCCAGTACTTC.

This chain uses TRBV19 with TRBJ1-5; TRBD1 matches 9 bases. The CDR3 is 15 amino acids. The germline V gene has CDR1 LNHDA and CDR2 SQIVND (reference sequence). Trimming removed 8 bases from V and 7 bases from J; junction bases left unmatched: 12. CDR3 region: CASSTGTGRGQPQHF. CDR3 bases: TGTGCCAGTTCCACCGGGACAGGGCGTGGGCAGCCCCAGCATTTT.

The rearrangement joins TRBV7-9 to TRBJ1-6; D is ambiguous. V dropped 0 bases and J dropped 10 bases, with 13 bases sitting between them. This CDR3 is 15 amino acids long. Looked up from germline, CDR1 is SEHNR and CDR2 is FQNEAQ (reference sequence). This CDR3 reads CASSLATIGDSPLHF. DNA for the CDR3: TGTGCCAGCAGCTTAGCGACAATAGGTGACTCACCCCTCCACTTT.

The chain is built from TRBV14 and TRBJ2-7; tentatively, D is TRBD2 (6 bases). Trimming stripped 1 base from V and 1 base from J, with 17 bases between. The CDR3 length is 17 residues. CDR1 is SGHDN, CDR2 FVKESK, per germline. The CDR3 DNA is TGTGCCAGCAGCCAAGGTCATCCGGGACTGAGATCCTACGAGCAGTACTTC. Its translation: CASSQGHPGLRSYEQYF.

V usage is TRBV15 and J usage is TRBJ2-3, with a tentative D call TRBD2 (5 bases). Germline-derived CDR1 and CDR2 are LNHNV and YYDKDF (reference sequence). Trimming cost V 0 bases and J 3 bases, with 10 bases left between them. The CDR3 has 15 amino acids. CDR3 region: CATSRDLSGTDTQYF. The CDR3 bases are TGTGCCACCAGCAGAGATCTAAGCGGAACAGATACGCAGTATTTT.

The chain combines TRBV27 with TRBJ1-5; D perhaps matches TRBD1 (5 bases). Trimming cost V 8 bases and J 5 bases, with 13 bases left between them. From germline, CDR1 is MNHEY and CDR2 SMNVEV (reference sequence). This CDR3 is built from 13 residues. The CDR3 region is CASRGGRHQPQHF. The CDR3 coding sequence is TGTGCCAGCCGCGGGGGTCGGCATCAGCCCCAGCATTTT.

The chain links TRBV20-1 to TRBJ1-1; TRBD1 might be the D (5 bases). The CDR3 has 11 residues. Germline CDR1 and CDR2: DFQATT and SNEGSKA (reference sequence). The CDR3 coding sequence is TGCAGCATCCCCCGGGGGACTGAAGCTTTCTTT. The encoded protein is CSIPRGTEAFF.

V is TRBV24-1 and J is TRBJ1-2; D possibly corresponds to TRBD1 (6 bases). Per germline, CDR1 KGHDR and CDR2 SFDVKD. The length of the CDR3 is 15 residues. Trimming shortened V by 4 bases and J by 2 bases, and 13 bases separated the two germline ends. The CDR3 region is CATSDSDSFNYGYTF. For the CDR3, the DNA is TGTGCCACCAGTGACTCGGACAGCTTCAACTATGGCTACACCTTC.

Here the CDR3 DNA reads TGCAGCGTTGAAACCCCGGGACTCTTGTACGAGCAGTACTTC. Its translation: CSVETPGLLYEQYF. V usage is TRBV29-1 and J usage is TRBJ2-7, with D possibly TRBD2 on 6 matching bases. Trimming stripped 2 bases from V and 4 bases from J, with 15 bases between. Germline lookup yields CDR1 SQVTM and CDR2 ANQGSEA. The CDR3 spans 14 residues.

The rearrangement links TRBV29-1 to TRBJ2-5; 8 bases agree with TRBD2. V lost 7 bases to trimming and J lost 5 bases; unmatched junction nucleotides: 9. Germline-derived CDR1 and CDR2 are SQVTM and ANQGSEA. CDR3 length: 13 amino acids. CDR3 sequence reads: CSARGSGMETQYF. Here the CDR3 DNA reads TGCAGCGCCCGGGGTAGCGGGATGGAGACCCAGTACTTC.

Remarks on this clone: Other DNA sequences from this sample encode an identical CDR3 as well. The chain uses TRBV19 and TRBJ2-3, with 11 bases lining up with TRBD2. The CDR3 extends over 16 amino acids. Germline V gene data show CDR1 as LNHDA and CDR2 as SQIVND (reference sequence). J was trimmed by 0 bases and V by 3 bases; bases with no gene match: 2. The CDR3 DNA follows: TGTGCCAGTAGTATTAGGACTAGCGGGAGCACAGATACGCAGTATTTT. Encoded protein: CASSIRTSGSTDTQYF.

The chain is built from TRBV11-2 and TRBJ1-6, with TRBD1 as a possible D gene (6 bases). Germline V CDR1 and CDR2: SGHAT, FQNNGV. The CDR3 runs 15 residues. V was cut by 1 base and J by 7 bases, with 11 bases left in between. CDR3 nucleotides: TGTGCCAGCAGCTTAGGGACAGCGGGAAATTCACCCCTCCACTTT. Translating gives CASSLGTAGNSPLHF. Full variable domain (remainder filled in from reference TRBV11-2 and TRBJ1-6): EAGVAQSPRYKIIEKRQSVAFWCNPISGHATLYWYQQILGQGPKLLIQFQNNGVVDDSQLPKDRFSAERLKGVDSTLKIQPAKLEDSAVYLCASSLGTAGNSPLHFGNGTRLTVT.

This chain uses TRBV3-1 (or the pseudogene TRBV3-2) with TRBJ2-3; 10 nucleotides agree with TRBD2. The CDR3 runs to 16 residues. Looked up from germline, CDR1 is LGHDT and CDR2 is YNNKEL (reference sequence). The V and J ends lost 4 bases and 3 bases, in that order; junction bases with no gene match: 7. Written as DNA, the CDR3 is TGTGCCAGCAGCCGATGGACTAGCGGCAATACAGATACGCAGTATTTT. It is translated as CASSRWTSGNTDTQYF.

The chain employs TRBV29-1 and TRBJ2-7; D uncertain. The CDR3 runs to 9 residues. Trimming stripped 7 bases from V and 4 bases from J, with 5 bases between. Germline V CDR1 and CDR2: SQVTM, ANQGSEA. CDR3 amino acids: CSGVYEQYF. The CDR3 region has the DNA TGCAGCGGAGTATACGAGCAGTACTTC.

The CDR3 DNA reads TGTGCCAGCAGCAATGGACAGGAGACCTACGAGCAGTACTTC. Its protein is CASSNGQETYEQYF. The V and J genes are TRBV11-3 and TRBJ2-7; 7 bases match TRBD1. This CDR3 is built from 14 residues. CDR1 is SGHNT and CDR2 is YENEEA in the germline V gene. The trim removed 5 bases at V and 2 bases at J, leaving 6 bases unmatched.

V is TRBV7-8 and J is TRBJ2-3, with 7 bases matching TRBD2. This CDR3 spans 13 amino acids. J was trimmed by 4 bases and V by 5 bases; bases with no gene match: 3. Germline CDR1 reads SGHVS; CDR2 reads FQNEAQ. The CDR3 nucleotides are TGTGCCAGCAGCCACCGGGGGGCAGATACGCAGTATTTT. Translation gives CASSHRGADTQYF.

The rearrangement joins TRBV14 to TRBJ1-2; 7 nucleotides agree with TRBD1. The CDR3 is 14 residues long. V was pared by 4 bases and J by 1 base, with 3 bases of the junction left unmatched. Per the germline V gene, CDR1 is SGHDN and CDR2 is FVKESK. The CDR3 loop reads CASSPGTVNYGYTF. CDR3 in DNA: TGTGCCAGCAGCCCAGGGACAGTTAACTATGGCTACACCTTC.

The rearrangement joins TRBV2 to TRBJ2-4; 8 nucleotides align to TRBD2. Trimming removed 8 bases from V and 0 bases from J; junction bases left unmatched: 9. This CDR3 is built from 16 residues. In germline, CDR1 is SNHLY, CDR2 FYNNEI. CDR3 DNA sequence: TGTGCCAGCCAGCGGGAGATGGGGCTAGCCAAAAACATTCAGTACTTC. The encoded protein is CASQREMGLAKNIQYF.

J is TRBJ2-1 and V is TRBV5-1; 8 bases map to TRBD1. Germline V gene lookup returns CDR1 SGHRS and CDR2 YFSETQ. The CDR3 extends over 15 amino acids. The V segment lost 0 bases and the J segment 7 bases; nucleotides outside the gene matches: 6. The CDR3 sequence: CASSLAGTGRNEQFF. The CDR3 DNA follows: TGCGCCAGCAGCTTGGCCGGGACAGGACGTAATGAGCAGTTCTTC.

The chain joins TRBV3-1 (or the pseudogene TRBV3-2) to TRBJ2-5, with a tentative D call TRBD1 (6 bases). Trimming removed 1 base from V and 5 bases from J, with 11 bases in between. The CDR3 length is 14 residues. Germline V gene lookup returns CDR1 LGHDT and CDR2 YNNKEL (reference sequence). CDR3 protein: CASSQGPGEETQYF. CDR3 DNA sequence: TGTGCCAGCAGCCAAGGCCCAGGGGAGGAGACCCAGTACTTC.

About this clone itself: Other nucleotide sequences from this sample produce the same CDR3. The chain recombines TRBV5-1 with TRBJ2-2; D ambiguous. This CDR3 has 13 amino acids. V lost 1 base to trimming and J lost 5 bases, with 6 bases between them. Germline-derived CDR1 and CDR2 are SGHRS and YFSETQ. For the CDR3, the DNA is TGCGCCAGCAGCTTGTTAGCTACCGGGGAGCTGTTTTTT. It codes for CASSLLATGELFF.

This clone was observed a single time. The chain uses TRBV10-2 and TRBJ2-1; 8 bases map to TRBD2. This CDR3 is 16 amino acids long. The J segment lost 6 bases and the V segment lost 3 bases, leaving 10 bases of the junction unmatched. Germline CDR1 WSHSY, CDR2 SAAADI. The CDR3 sequence is CASSEARAGARNEQFF. The DNA for the CDR3 is TGCGCCAGCAGTGAAGCACGAGCGGGGGCCCGCAATGAGCAGTTCTTC.

The rearrangement links TRBV4-1 to TRBJ1-1, with 8 bases lining up with TRBD1. The V gene's germline CDR1 is MGHRA and CDR2 YSYEKL. The CDR3 runs 15 residues. J was trimmed by 4 bases and V by 2 bases; bases with no gene match: 6. CDR3 sequence reads: CASSQTGGLGTEAFF. The CDR3 DNA follows: TGCGCCAGCAGCCAAACAGGGGGATTGGGCACTGAAGCTTTCTTT.